A single sample is the source of the 7 T cell receptor beta chains below, sequenced in a study of vaccination effects on CD4 cells after COVID-19. ViraFEST expansion of antigen-specific CD4+ T cells with viral peptide pools preceded sequencing. Once cultured for approximately eleven days, the cells underwent separation to obtain CD4+ T cells. According to PCR results, the person was infected with SARS-CoV-2 between March and December 2020. These receptors have no known antigen. Method: immunoSEQ multiplex PCR; TCRdb's copy keeps in-frame clones and lacks some. This table has about 70,000 clones, roughly 73% appearing once. The material was CD4+ T cells from PBMCs cultured with HIV peptides, obtained before COVID-19 vaccination. Specified subset: HIV-1 Nef peptide pool negative control/reference culture. The receptor set was obtained from a human donor who had a prior SARS-CoV-2 infection.

The gene calls are TRBV4-1 and TRBJ2-7, with 8 positions matching TRBD1. The germline V gene encodes CDR1 MGHRA and CDR2 YSYEKL. J gave up 5 bases and V 3 bases, and 18 bases lay outside the gene matches. The CDR3 is 18 residues long. The CDR3 spells CASSHQILEMDRDNEQYF. CDR3 DNA: TGCGCCAGCAGCCACCAAATTCTCGAGATGGACAGGGATAACGAGCAGTACTTC.

The genes are TRBV6-5 and TRBJ1-3; 8 bases map to TRBD1. J was trimmed by 0 bases and V by 4 bases; bases with no gene match: 5. The CDR3 spans 16 residues. The germline V gene encodes CDR1 MNHEY and CDR2 SVGAGI. CDR3: CASSSRGRRSGNTIYF. Here the CDR3 DNA reads TGTGCCAGCAGTTCCAGGGGGCGACGCTCTGGAAACACCATATATTTT.

This chain uses TRBV5-1 with TRBJ2-2; the D gene could be TRBD1 or TRBD2 (5 bases each). The V and J ends lost 5 bases and 3 bases respectively, with 17 bases between them. Germline CDR1 SGHRS, CDR2 YFSETQ. The CDR3 contains 16 residues. The CDR3 DNA reads TGCGCCAGCAGTTCCGGGGCCTCGGCCCACACCGGGGAGCTGTTTTTT. It is translated as CASSSGASAHTGELFF.

The V and J genes are TRBV2 and TRBJ1-3; the D gene is possibly TRBD1 (5 bases). CDR1 SNHLY and CDR2 FYNNEI come from the germline V gene. Trimming stripped 6 bases from V and 1 base from J, with 10 bases between. The CDR3 sequence is 14 residues long. The CDR3 is CASRAQGSGNTIYF. The CDR3 DNA follows: TGTGCCAGCAGGGCCCAGGGATCTGGAAACACCATATATTTT.

The chain employs TRBV6-5 and TRBJ1-1; D is unresolved. With 8 bases removed from V and 1 base from J, the gap between germline ends came to 17 bases. Per germline, CDR1 MNHEY and CDR2 SVGAGI. This CDR3 contains 15 residues. CDR3 in amino acids: CASGQVVQRNTEAFF. The CDR3 DNA follows: TGTGCCAGCGGGCAGGTGGTTCAAAGGAACACTGAAGCTTTCTTT.

Only one count was recorded for this clone. The J gene is TRBJ1-4, the V gene TRBV5-6, with no clear D. The V and J ends lost 1 base and 7 bases respectively, with 11 bases between them. Germline CDR1 SGHDT, CDR2 YYEEEE. The CDR3 covers 14 residues. CDR3 amino acids: CASSLWEGSEKLFF. The CDR3 region has the DNA TGTGCCAGCAGCTTGTGGGAGGGAAGTGAAAAACTGTTTTTT.

V gene TRBV3-1 (or the pseudogene TRBV3-2) combines with J gene TRBJ2-7; TRBD1 matches 8 bases. Germline V CDR1 and CDR2: LGHDT, YNNKEL (reference sequence). Trimming cost V 2 bases and J 5 bases; bases outside gene matches: 14. The CDR3 consists of 17 residues. CDR3 residues: CASSQYIEPRTGNEQYF. Written as DNA, the CDR3 is TGTGCCAGCAGCCAATACATCGAGCCGCGGACAGGGAACGAGCAGTACTTC.